This T cell receptor (beta chain) was obtained from a study of shared clonotypes between healthy human individuals. Sequenced by immunoSEQ multiplex PCR; TCRdb stores in-frame clones only, minus some. Of roughly 2,000,000 clones detected, 85% to 95% appear once; the ten largest clones hold approximately 1.7%. Positively selected for CCR7, the CD45RO-negative cells used as naive CD8 cells excluded terminally differentiated effector memory CD45RA+ cells. The germline CDR1 and CDR2 sequences are SQVTM and ANQGSEA. The CDR3 consists of 15 residues. The V end was cut by 5 bases, the J end by 5 bases, with 18 bases between.

The sequencing input was naive CD8+ T cells from PBMCs. This sequence joins TRBV29-1 and TRBJ1-4; D gene uncertain. This TCR was recovered from a man younger than 35 in good health. Some clones in this sample may be carry-over from other donors' samples. The CDR3 loop reads CSVTLLGRWNEKLFF. Here the CDR3 DNA reads TGCAGCGTTACTCTTCTTGGTCGGTGGAATGAAAAACTGTTTTTT. Full variable domain (rest looked up from reference TRBV29-1 and TRBJ1-4): SAVISQKPSRDICQRGTSLTIQCQVDSQVTMMFWYRQQPGQSLTLIATANQGSEATYESGFVIDKFPISRPNLTFSTLTVSNMSPEDSSIYLCSVTLLGRWNEKLFFGSGTQLSVL.